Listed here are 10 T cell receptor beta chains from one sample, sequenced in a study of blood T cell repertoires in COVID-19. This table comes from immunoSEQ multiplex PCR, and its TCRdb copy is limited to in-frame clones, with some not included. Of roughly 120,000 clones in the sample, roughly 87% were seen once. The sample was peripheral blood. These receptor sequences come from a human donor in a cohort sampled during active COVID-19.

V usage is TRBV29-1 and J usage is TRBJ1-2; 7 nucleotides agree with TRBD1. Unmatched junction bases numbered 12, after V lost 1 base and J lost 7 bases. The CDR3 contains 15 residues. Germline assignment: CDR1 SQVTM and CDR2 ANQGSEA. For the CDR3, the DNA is TGCAGCGTTGAAGGGGGGCTCAGGACAGGTGGTGGCTACACCTTC. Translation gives CSVEGGLRTGGGYTF.

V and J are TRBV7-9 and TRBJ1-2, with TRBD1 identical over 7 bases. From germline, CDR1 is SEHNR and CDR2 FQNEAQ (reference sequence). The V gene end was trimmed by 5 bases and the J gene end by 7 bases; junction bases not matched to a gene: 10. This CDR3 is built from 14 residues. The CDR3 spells CASSQGQMRSGYTF. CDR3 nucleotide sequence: TGTGCCAGCAGCCAGGGACAGATGAGGAGTGGCTACACCTTC.

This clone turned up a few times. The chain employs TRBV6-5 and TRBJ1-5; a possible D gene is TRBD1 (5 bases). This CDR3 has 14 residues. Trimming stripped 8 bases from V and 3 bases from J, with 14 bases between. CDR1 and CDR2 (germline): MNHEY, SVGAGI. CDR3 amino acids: CASSQGRVNQPQHF. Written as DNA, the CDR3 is TGTGCCAGCTCTCAGGGCAGAGTCAATCAGCCCCAGCATTTT.

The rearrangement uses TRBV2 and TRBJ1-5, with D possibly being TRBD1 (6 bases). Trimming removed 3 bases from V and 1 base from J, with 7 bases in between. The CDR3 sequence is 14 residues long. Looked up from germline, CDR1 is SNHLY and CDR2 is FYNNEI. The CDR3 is CASSDQGSNQPQHF. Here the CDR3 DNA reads TGTGCCAGCAGTGACCAGGGGAGCAATCAGCCCCAGCATTTT.

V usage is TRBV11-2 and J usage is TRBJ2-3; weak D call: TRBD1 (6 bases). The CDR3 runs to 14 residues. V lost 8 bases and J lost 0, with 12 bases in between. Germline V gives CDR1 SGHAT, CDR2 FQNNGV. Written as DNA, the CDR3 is TGTGCCAGCGGCCTACAGGGTAGCACAGATACGCAGTATTTT. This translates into CASGLQGSTDTQYF.

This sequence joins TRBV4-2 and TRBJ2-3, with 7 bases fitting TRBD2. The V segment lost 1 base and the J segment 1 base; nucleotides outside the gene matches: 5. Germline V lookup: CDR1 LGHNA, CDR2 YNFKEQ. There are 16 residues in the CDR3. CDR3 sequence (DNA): TGTGCCAGCAGCCAAGTCGACCGGGGGGGCACAGATACGCAGTATTTT. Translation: CASSQVDRGGTDTQYF.

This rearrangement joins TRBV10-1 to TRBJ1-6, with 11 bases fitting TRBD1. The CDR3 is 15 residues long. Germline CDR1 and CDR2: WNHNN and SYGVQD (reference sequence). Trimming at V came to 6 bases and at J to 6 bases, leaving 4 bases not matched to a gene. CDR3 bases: TGCGCCAGCAGGCCTGGACAGGGGGCTAATTCACCCCTCCACTTT. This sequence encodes CASRPGQGANSPLHF.

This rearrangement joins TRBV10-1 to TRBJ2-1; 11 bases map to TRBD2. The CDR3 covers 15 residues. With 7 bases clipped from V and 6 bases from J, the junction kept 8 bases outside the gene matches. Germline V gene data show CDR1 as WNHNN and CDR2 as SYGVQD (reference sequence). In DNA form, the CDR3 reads TGCGCCAGCACCAATAGCGGGGGGGCCCGCAATGAGCAGTTCTTC. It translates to CASTNSGGARNEQFF.

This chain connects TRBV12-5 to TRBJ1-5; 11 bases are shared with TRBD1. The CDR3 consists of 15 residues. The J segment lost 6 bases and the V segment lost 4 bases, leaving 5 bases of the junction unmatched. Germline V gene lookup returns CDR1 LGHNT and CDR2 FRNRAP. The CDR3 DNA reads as TGTGCTAGTGGTTCGGCGGGACAGGGGGGTCAGCCCCAGCATTTT. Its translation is CASGSAGQGGQPQHF.

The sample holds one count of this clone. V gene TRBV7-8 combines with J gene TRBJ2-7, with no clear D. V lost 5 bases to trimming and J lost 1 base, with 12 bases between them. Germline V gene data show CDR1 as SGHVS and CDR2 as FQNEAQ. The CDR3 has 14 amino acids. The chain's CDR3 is CASSPTGLSYEQYF. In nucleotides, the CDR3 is TGTGCCAGCAGCCCAACCGGTCTATCCTACGAGCAGTACTTC.